This TCR beta chain was identified during a study of cytomegalovirus exposure and HLA in healthy donors. This clone appeared once. PCR involved 60 Vbeta and 13 Jbeta primers. The repertoire was sequenced with immunoSEQ multiplex PCR; TCRdb's copy has only in-frame clones and lacks some. The table shows roughly 140,000 clones, with just under 85% occurring only once. Nominally healthy donors were sampled, though unrecorded immune exposures were likely. Trimming left V 5 bases short and J 2 bases short, with 19 bases between. CDR3 length: 16 amino acids. CDR1 SGHTA and CDR2 FQGNSA come from the germline V gene.

Sequencing used PBMCs. The origin of this receptor is a man aged 35-49 years in good health and CMV-seropositive. V and J are TRBV7-2 and TRBJ2-7; D call uncertain. CDR3 DNA sequence: TGTGCCAGCAGCGCCCGCCGGGTGGGTAGACCCTACGAGCAGTACTTC. As protein: CASSARRVGRPYEQYF.